This paragraph covers one T cell receptor beta chain sequence. No antigen is known for it. Carried by the TCR beta cDNA libraries were unique molecular identifiers. cDNA molecules numbering about 480,000 came from roughly 1.1 to 9.2 million T cells. From the PCR reads, TCRdb called clonotypes with MiXCR, one entry per CDR3 protein. The data hold about 800,000 distinct CDR3 sequences, with around 27% observed a single time. Germline CDR1 SEHNR, CDR2 FQNEAQ (reference sequence). V was cut by 3 bases and J by 7 bases, with 13 bases left in between. This CDR3 is built from 14 residues. The sample comes from a study of post-analysis software for immune sequencing data. About the research overall: Included among the disease courses, which were recorded for the cohort, were relapsing-remitting, secondary progressive and progressive-relapsing multiple sclerosis. Overall study findings and caveats: F-measure co-clustering was strong for batch-matched samples. The study found TRBV5-6, TRBV5-1 and TRBV20-1 among a few TRBV segments more frequent in patients than controls.

The chain employs TRBV7-9 and TRBJ1-5; no reliable D call. The source material was blood. This TCR derives from a girl aged 10-17 years with multiple sclerosis. The CDR3 region is CASSFGDVGQPQHF. CDR3 sequence (DNA): TGTGCCAGCAGCTTCGGAGACGTAGGCCAGCCCCAGCATTTT. The entire variable domain, with the rest obtained from reference TRBV7-9 and TRBJ1-5, is as follows: DTGVSQNPRHKITKRGQNVTFRCDPISEHNRLYWYRQTLGQGPEFLTYFQNEAQLEKSRLLSDRFSAERPKGSFSTLEIQRTEQGDSAMYLCASSFGDVGQPQHFGDGTRLSIL.